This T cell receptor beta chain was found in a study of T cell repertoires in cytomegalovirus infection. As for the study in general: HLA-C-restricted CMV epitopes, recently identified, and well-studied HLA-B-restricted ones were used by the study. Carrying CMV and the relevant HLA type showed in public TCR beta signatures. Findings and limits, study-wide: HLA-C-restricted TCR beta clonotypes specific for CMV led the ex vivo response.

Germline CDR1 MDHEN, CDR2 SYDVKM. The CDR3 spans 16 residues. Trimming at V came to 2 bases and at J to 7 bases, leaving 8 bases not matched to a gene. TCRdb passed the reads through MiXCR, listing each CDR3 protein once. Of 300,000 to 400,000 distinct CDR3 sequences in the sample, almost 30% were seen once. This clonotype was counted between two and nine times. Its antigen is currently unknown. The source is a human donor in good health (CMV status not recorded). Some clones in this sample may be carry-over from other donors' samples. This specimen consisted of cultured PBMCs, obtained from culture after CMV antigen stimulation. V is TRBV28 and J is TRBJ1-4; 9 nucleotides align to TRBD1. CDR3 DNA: TGTGCCAGCAGTTTAAACAGGGGGCGAAGGGGTGAAAAACTGTTTTTT. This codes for CASSLNRGRRGEKLFF. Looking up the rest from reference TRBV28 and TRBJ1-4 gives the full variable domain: DVKVTQSSRYLVKRTGEKVFLECVQDMDHENMFWYRQDPGLGLRLIYFSYDVKMKEKGDIPEGYSVSREKKERFSLILESASTNQTSMYLCASSLNRGRRGEKLFFGSGTQLSVL.